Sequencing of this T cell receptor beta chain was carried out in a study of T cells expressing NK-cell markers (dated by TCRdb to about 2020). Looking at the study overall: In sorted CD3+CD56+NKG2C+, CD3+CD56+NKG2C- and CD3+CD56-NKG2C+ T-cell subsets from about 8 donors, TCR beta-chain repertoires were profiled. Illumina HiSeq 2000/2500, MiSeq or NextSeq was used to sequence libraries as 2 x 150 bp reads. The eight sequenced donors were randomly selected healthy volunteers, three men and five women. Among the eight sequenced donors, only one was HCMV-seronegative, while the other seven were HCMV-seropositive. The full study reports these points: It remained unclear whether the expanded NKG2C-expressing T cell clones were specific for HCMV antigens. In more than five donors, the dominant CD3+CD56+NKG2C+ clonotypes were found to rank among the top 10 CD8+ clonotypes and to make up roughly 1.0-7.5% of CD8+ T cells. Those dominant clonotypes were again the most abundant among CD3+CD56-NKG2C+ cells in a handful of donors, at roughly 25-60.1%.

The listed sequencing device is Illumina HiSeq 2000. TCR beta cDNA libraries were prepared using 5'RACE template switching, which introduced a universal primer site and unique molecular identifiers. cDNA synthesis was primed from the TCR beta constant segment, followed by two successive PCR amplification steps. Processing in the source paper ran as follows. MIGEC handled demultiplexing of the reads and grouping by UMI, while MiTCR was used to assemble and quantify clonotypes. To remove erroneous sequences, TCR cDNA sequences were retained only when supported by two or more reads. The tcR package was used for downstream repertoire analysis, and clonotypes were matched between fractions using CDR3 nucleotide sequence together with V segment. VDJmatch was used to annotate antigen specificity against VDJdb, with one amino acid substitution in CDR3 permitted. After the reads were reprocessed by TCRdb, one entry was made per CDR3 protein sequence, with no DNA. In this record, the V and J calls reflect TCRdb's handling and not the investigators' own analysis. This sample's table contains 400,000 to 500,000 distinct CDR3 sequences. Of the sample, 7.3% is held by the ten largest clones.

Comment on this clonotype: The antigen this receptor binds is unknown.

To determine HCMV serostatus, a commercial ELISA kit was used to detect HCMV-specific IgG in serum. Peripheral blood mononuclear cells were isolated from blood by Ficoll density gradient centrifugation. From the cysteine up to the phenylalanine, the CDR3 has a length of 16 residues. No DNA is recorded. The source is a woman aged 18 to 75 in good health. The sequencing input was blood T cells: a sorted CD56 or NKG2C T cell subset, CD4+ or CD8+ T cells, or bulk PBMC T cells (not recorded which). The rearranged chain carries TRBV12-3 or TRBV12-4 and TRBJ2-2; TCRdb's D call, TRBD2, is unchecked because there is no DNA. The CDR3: CASSPTSGGNTGELFF.